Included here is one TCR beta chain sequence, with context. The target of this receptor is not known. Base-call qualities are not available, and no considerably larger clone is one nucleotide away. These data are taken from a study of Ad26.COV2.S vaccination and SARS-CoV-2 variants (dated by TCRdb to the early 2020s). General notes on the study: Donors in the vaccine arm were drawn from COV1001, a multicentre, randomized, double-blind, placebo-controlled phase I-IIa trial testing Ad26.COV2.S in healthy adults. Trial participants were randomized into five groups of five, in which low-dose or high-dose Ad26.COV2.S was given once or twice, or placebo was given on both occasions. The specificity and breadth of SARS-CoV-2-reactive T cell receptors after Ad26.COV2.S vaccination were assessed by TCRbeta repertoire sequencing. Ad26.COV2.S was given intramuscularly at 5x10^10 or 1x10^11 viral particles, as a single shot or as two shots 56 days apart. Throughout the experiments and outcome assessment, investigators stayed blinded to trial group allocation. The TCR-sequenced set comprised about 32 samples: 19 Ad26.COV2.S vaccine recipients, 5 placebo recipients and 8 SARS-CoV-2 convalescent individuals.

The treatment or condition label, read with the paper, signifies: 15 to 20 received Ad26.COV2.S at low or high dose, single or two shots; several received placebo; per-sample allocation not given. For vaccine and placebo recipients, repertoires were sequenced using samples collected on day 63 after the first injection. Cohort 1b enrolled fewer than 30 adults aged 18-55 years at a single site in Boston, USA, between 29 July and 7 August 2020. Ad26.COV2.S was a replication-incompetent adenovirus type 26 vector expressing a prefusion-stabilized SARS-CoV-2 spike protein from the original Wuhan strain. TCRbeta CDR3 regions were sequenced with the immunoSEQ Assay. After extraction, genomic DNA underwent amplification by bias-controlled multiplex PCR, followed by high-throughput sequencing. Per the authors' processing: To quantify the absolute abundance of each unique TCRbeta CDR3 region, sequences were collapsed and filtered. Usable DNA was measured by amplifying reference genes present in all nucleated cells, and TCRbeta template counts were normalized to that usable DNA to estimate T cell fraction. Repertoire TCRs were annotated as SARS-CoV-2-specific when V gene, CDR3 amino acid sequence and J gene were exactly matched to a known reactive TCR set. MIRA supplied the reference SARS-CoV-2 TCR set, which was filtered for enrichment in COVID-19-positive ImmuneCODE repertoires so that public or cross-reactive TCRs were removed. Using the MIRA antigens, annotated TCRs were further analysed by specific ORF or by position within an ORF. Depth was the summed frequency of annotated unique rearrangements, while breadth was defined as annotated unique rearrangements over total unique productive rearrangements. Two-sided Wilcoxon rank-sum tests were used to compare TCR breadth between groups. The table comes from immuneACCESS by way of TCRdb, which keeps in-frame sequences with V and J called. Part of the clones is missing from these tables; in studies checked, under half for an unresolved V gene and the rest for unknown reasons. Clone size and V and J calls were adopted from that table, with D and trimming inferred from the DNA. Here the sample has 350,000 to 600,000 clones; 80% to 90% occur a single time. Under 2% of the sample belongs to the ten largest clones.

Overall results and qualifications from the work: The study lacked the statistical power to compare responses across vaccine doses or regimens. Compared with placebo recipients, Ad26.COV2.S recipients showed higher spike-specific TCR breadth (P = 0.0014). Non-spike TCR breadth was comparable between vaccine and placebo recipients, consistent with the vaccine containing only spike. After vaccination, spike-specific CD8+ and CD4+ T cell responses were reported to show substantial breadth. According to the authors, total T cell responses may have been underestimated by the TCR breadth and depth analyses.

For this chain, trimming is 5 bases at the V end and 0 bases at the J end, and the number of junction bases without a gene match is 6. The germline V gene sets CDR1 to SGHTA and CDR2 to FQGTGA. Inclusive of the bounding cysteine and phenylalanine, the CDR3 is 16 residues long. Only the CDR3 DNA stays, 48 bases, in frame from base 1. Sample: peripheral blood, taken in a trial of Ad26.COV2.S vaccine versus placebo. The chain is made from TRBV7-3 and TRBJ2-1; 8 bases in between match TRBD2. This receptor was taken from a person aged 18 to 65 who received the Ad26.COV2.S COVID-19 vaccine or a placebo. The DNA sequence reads TGTGCCAGCAGCCCAAGTAGCGGGGACTCCTACAATGAGCAGTTCTTC. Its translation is CASSPSSGDSYNEQFF.